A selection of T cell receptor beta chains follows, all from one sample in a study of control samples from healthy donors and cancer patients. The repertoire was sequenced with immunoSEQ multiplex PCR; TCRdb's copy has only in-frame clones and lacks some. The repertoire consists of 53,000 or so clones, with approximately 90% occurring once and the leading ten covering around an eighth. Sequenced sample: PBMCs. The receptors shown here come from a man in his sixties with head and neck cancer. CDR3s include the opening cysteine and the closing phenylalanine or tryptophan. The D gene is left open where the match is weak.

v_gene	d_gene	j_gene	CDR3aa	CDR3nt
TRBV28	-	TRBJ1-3	CASSVDRTGNTIYF	TGTGCCAGCAGCGTTGACAGGACAGGAAACACCATATATTTT
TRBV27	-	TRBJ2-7	CASSPQGGEQYF	TGTGCCAGCAGTCCCCAGGGGGGGGAGCAGTACTTC
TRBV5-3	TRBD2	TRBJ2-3	CARSLEPCGTSGGDTQYF	TGTGCCAGAAGCTTGGAGCCTTGCGGGACTAGCGGAGGAGATACGCAGTATTTT
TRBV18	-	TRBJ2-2	CASSPFGPGHNTGELFF	TGTGCCAGCTCACCCTTTGGCCCGGGACACAACACCGGGGAGCTGTTTTTT
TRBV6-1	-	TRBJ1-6	CASSELDSYNSPLHF	TGTGCCAGCAGTGAATTGGACAGTTATAATTCACCCCTCCACTTT
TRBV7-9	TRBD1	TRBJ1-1	CASSRTGNTEAFF	TGTGCCAGCAGCCGGACAGGGAACACTGAAGCTTTCTTT
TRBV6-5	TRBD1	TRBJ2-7	CASGTGSYEQYF	TGTGCCAGCGGGACAGGCTCCTACGAGCAGTACTTC
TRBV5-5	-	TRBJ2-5	CASSSGRVEETQYF	TGTGCCAGCAGCTCGGGACGGGTCGAAGAGACCCAGTACTTC
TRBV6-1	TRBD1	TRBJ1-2	CASSEEGQGFYGYTF	TGTGCCAGCAGTGAGGAAGGACAGGGATTCTATGGCTACACCTTC
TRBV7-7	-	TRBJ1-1	CASSLQANTEAFF	TGTGCCAGCAGCTTACAAGCGAACACTGAAGCTTTCTTT
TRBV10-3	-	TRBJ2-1	CATAPTPGLTYNEQFF	TGTGCCACCGCACCTACCCCGGGACTTACCTACAATGAGCAGTTCTTC
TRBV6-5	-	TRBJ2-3	CASSSPAGVPYF	TGTGCCAGCAGTTCCCCTGCCGGGGTTCCGTATTTT
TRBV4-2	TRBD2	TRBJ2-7	CASSQAVPAGSYEQYF	TGTGCCAGCAGCCAAGCCGTTCCAGCGGGGAGTTACGAGCAGTACTTC
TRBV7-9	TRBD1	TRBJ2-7	CASSFSGTAYEQYF	TGTGCCAGCAGCTTTTCCGGGACAGCCTACGAGCAGTACTTC
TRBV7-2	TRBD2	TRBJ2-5	CASSLGRVAGGQETQYF	TGTGCCAGCAGCTTAGGACGGGTAGCGGGGGGGCAAGAGACCCAGTACTTC
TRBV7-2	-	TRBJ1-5	CASTVGGGRGQPQHF	TGTGCCAGCACCGTTGGAGGGGGTCGAGGTCAGCCCCAGCATTTT
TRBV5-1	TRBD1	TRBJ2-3	CASSAEGQGSTDTQYF	TGCGCCAGCAGCGCAGAGGGACAGGGAAGCACAGATACGCAGTATTTT